This T cell receptor beta chain was recovered during a study of T-cell reconstitution after alpha-beta-depleted transplantation in children. This sample's TCRbeta library carried unique molecular identifier barcodes. TCRdb reanalysed the PCR reads using MiXCR and keeps one entry per CDR3 protein. The table includes approximately 340,000 distinct CDR3 sequences, around a tenth detected once. The CDR3 length is 17 residues. Germline V gene data show CDR1 as LGHNA and CDR2 as YNFKEQ. The V and J ends lost 1 base and 4 bases, in that order; junction bases with no gene match: 8. The specimen was PBMCs from the stem cell graft donor, collected from the stem cell graft. The chain carries TRBV4-2 and TRBJ2-3; TRBD2 agrees at 10 bases. The TCR was taken from a human donor who donated a stem cell graft to a child with acute lymphoblastic leukemia. This CDR3 reads CASSQVAGGSGADTQYF. DNA of the CDR3: TGTGCCAGCAGCCAAGTAGCGGGAGGTTCTGGGGCAGATACGCAGTATTTT.